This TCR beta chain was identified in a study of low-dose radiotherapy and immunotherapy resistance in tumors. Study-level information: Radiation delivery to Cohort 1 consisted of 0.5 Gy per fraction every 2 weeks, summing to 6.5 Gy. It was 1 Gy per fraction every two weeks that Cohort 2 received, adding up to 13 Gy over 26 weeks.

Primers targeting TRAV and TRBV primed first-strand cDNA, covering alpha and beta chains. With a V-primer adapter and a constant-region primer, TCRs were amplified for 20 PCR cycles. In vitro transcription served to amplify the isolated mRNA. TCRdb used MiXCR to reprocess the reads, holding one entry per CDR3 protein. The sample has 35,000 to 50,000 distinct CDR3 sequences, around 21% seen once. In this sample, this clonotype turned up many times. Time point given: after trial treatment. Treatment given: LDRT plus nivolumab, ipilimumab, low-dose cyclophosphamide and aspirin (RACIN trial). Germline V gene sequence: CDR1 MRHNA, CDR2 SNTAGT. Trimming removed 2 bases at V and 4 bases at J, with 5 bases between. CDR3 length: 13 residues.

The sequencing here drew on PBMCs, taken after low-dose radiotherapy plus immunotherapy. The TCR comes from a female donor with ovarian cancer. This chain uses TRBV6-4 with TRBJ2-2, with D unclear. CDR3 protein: CASSDRATGELFF. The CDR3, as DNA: TGTGCCAGCAGTGACAGGGCCACCGGGGAGCTGTTTTTT.